This T cell receptor (beta chain) emerged from a study of CD8+ T cells in alopecia areata. V trimming: 8 bases; J trimming: 3 bases; junction bases outside the gene matches: 0. Germline V CDR1 and CDR2: MNHEY, SVGAGI. The CDR3 has 14 residues. Treatment noted: oral pan-JAK inhibitor, 5-10 mg twice daily. Lesional scalp punch biopsies and peripheral blood came from alopecia areata patients. Extraction and reverse transcription of RNA yielded cDNA as the sequencing template. Profiling relied on immunoSEQ multiplex PCR, and the TCRdb table lists in-frame clones only, not all of them. The sample has some 80,000 clones; approximately 70% are singletons.

The specimen was CD8+ T cells sorted from blood, collected at week 24, from a patient treated with tofacitinib. The sequence came from a human donor with alopecia areata. The chain recombines TRBV6-5 with TRBJ2-2; TRBD2 agrees at 13 bases. In DNA form, the CDR3 reads TGTGCCAGCGGGACTAGCGGGGACACCGGGGAGCTGTTTTTT. Protein: CASGTSGDTGELFF.